This is a list of T cell receptor beta chains from one sample in a study of blood T cell repertoires in COVID-19. The assay was immunoSEQ multiplex PCR, and TCRdb's table has in-frame clones only and misses some. This sample carries 60,000 or so clones, around 80% of them seen once, and the ten largest clones take under 25%. The specimen was peripheral blood. These receptors were collected from a man aged 25-40 years with COVID-19, enrolled during active disease. Both conserved end residues are part of each CDR3. Fields, in order: D gene, J gene, V gene, clone size, CDR3 protein, CDR3 DNA. The D gene is left open where the match is weak. A clone size is listed for some rows: how often the clone was seen (once, few, many), or a class if it is expanded.

-,TRBJ2-7,TRBV18,few,CASSPGVGRYEQYF,TGTGCCAGCTCACCAGGGGTGGGGCGTTACGAGCAGTACTTC
TRBD2,TRBJ2-7,TRBV3-1/TRBV3-2,-,CASSQAGGRNYEQYF,TGTGCCAGCAGCCAAGCTGGCGGGAGGAACTACGAGCAGTACTTC
TRBD2,TRBJ2-1,TRBV7-2,-,CASSLPGTSVDEQFF,TGTGCCAGCAGCTTACCCGGGACTAGTGTAGATGAGCAGTTCTTC
TRBD2,TRBJ2-7,TRBV30,-,CAWGLAGYSYEQYF,TGTGCCTGGGGCCTAGCGGGCTACTCCTACGAGCAGTACTTC
-,TRBJ1-1,TRBV19,-,CASSTGYTEAFF,TGTGCCAGCTCAACGGGTTACACTGAAGCTTTCTTT
-,TRBJ1-2,TRBV6-2/TRBV6-3,-,CASSYSGIWEYGYTF,TGTGCCAGCAGTTACTCCGGGATATGGGAATATGGCTACACCTTC
-,TRBJ1-1,TRBV27,-,CASSLNLRETEAFF,TGTGCCAGCAGTTTAAATTTGAGGGAGACTGAAGCTTTCTTT
TRBD1,TRBJ1-4,TRBV5-1,-,CASSFQGDPTNEKLFF,TGCGCCAGCAGCTTCCAGGGGGATCCAACTAATGAAAAACTGTTTTTT
-,TRBJ2-4,TRBV19,-,CASSTQNGQNIQYF,TGTGCCAGTAGTACCCAAAACGGACAGAACATTCAGTACTTC
TRBD1,TRBJ2-6,TRBV6-5,-,CASSLGQAKVLTF,TGTGCCAGCAGTTTGGGACAGGCAAAAGTCCTGACTTTC
-,TRBJ1-5,TRBV6-5,many,CASSVHEGGNQPQHF,TGTGCCAGCAGCGTCCATGAGGGGGGCAATCAGCCCCAGCATTTT
TRBD1,TRBJ1-2,TRBV5-1,-,CASSLGDRLNYGYTF,TGCGCCAGCAGCCTGGGGGACAGACTCAACTATGGCTACACCTTC
-,TRBJ1-1,TRBV9,-,CASSVLNSAMNTEAFF,TGTGCCAGCAGCGTATTAAATAGCGCCATGAACACTGAAGCTTTCTTT
TRBD2,TRBJ2-3,TRBV4-3,-,CASSQDYATSGGRADTQYF,TGCGCCAGCAGCCAAGATTACGCGACTAGCGGGGGGAGGGCAGATACGCAGTATTTT
-,TRBJ2-7,TRBV28,-,CASSSVAVRYEQYF,TGTGCCAGCAGTTCAGTCGCCGTCCGCTACGAGCAGTACTTC
-,TRBJ1-3,TRBV6-5,-,CASRDIQSGNTIYF,TGTGCCAGCAGGGACATACAGAGTGGAAACACCATATATTTT
-,TRBJ2-3,TRBV3-1/TRBV3-2,once,CASSERVPMQNTQYF,TGTGCCAGCAGCGAGCGTGTTCCCATGCAAAATACGCAGTATTTT
TRBD1,TRBJ1-5,TRBV15,-,CATSRGDGDSSGSQPQHF,TGTGCCACCAGCAGAGGAGACGGGGACAGTAGTGGAAGTCAGCCCCAGCATTTT
-,TRBJ2-7,TRBV3-1/TRBV3-2,-,CASSQVFTPLSGEQYF,TGTGCCAGCAGCCAAGTTTTCACGCCGTTATCGGGCGAGCAGTACTTC
-,TRBJ1-1,TRBV16,-,CASSLGGWNTEAFF,TGTGCCAGCAGCCTCGGGGGTTGGAACACTGAAGCTTTCTTT
TRBD1,TRBJ2-5,TRBV7-2,-,CASSLQGTGQETQYF,TGTGCCAGCAGCTTACAAGGGACAGGGCAAGAGACCCAGTACTTC
TRBD2,TRBJ2-3,TRBV4-1,-,CASSQEPPAGVSGFTDTQYF,TGCGCCAGCAGCCAAGAGCCCCCCGCGGGAGTTAGTGGATTCACAGATACGCAGTATTTT
-,TRBJ1-4,TRBV4-1,-,CASCPAPLNEKLFF,TGCGCCAGCTGTCCTGCGCCCCTAAATGAAAAACTGTTTTTT
TRBD2,TRBJ2-3,TRBV7-9,-,CASLPSGDTDTQYF,TGTGCCAGCCTCCCTAGCGGGGACACAGATACGCAGTATTTT
TRBD1,TRBJ2-7,TRBV6-6,-,CASTRDRGTYEQYF,TGTGCCAGCACCCGGGACAGGGGGACCTACGAGCAGTACTTC
-,TRBJ2-5,TRBV4-2,-,CASSQERGGPLLETQYF,TGTGCCAGCAGCCAAGAGAGGGGGGGGCCCTTGTTGGAGACCCAGTACTTC
TRBD2,TRBJ2-5,TRBV6-2/TRBV6-3,-,CASSRAGGHQETQYF,TGTGCCAGCAGTAGGGCGGGAGGCCACCAAGAGACCCAGTACTTC
TRBD2,TRBJ2-3,TRBV7-7,-,CASRFLREEWDTQYF,TGTGCCAGCCGTTTCTTGCGGGAGGAATGGGATACGCAGTATTTT
-,TRBJ1-1,TRBV9,few,CASSVSGGQEAFF,TGTGCCAGCAGCGTTTCTGGGGGACAAGAAGCTTTCTTT
-,TRBJ2-7,TRBV4-2,-,CASSQGISGFDEQYF,TGTGCCAGCAGCCAAGGTATTTCAGGGTTCGACGAGCAGTACTTC
TRBD2,TRBJ2-2,TRBV7-3,-,CASSPLAGDTGELFF,TGTGCCAGCAGCCCCCTAGCGGGAGACACCGGGGAGCTGTTTTTT
-,TRBJ2-7,TRBV28,-,CASSQRPTYEQYF,TGTGCCAGCAGTCAGCGGCCCACCTACGAGCAGTACTTC
-,TRBJ2-5,TRBV30,-,CAWSAWGPSETQYF,TGTGCCTGGAGTGCTTGGGGGCCATCAGAGACCCAGTACTTC
TRBD2,TRBJ2-7,TRBV18,-,CASSPPGGIWSYEQYF,TGTGCCAGCTCACCACCGGGAGGGATTTGGTCCTACGAGCAGTACTTC
-,TRBJ2-1,TRBV5-1,-,CASSLDGSLYNEQFF,TGCGCCAGCAGCTTGGACGGGAGTCTCTACAATGAGCAGTTCTTC
TRBD1,TRBJ2-1,TRBV28,-,CASRLTGGDYNEQFF,TGTGCCAGCAGATTGACAGGGGGCGACTACAATGAGCAGTTCTTC
-,TRBJ1-1,TRBV12-5,few,CASALLPNTEAFF,TGTGCTAGTGCCCTACTCCCGAACACTGAAGCTTTCTTT
TRBD2,TRBJ2-1,TRBV7-3,-,CASSLLAGVLGEQFF,TGTGCCAGCAGCCTACTAGCGGGAGTCCTCGGGGAGCAGTTCTTC
TRBD2,TRBJ2-1,TRBV2,-,CASSDSGLAVNEQFF,TGTGCCAGCAGTGATTCGGGACTAGCAGTCAATGAGCAGTTCTTC
-,TRBJ1-2,TRBV27,-,CASSFGGGGNYGYTF,TGTGCCAGCAGTTTTGGAGGGGGGGGGAACTATGGCTACACCTTC
TRBD1,TRBJ2-2,TRBV19,-,CASSKTGAPGELFF,TGTGCCAGTAGTAAGACAGGGGCTCCCGGGGAGCTGTTTTTT
TRBD1,TRBJ2-3,TRBV28,-,CASSPRDRAISTDTQYF,TGTGCCAGCAGTCCCCGGGACAGGGCGATTAGCACAGATACGCAGTATTTT
TRBD1,TRBJ1-1,TRBV5-4,-,CASSVGASWTGNTEAFF,TGTGCCAGCAGCGTGGGGGCCAGTTGGACAGGGAACACTGAAGCTTTCTTT
TRBD1,TRBJ1-6,TRBV3-1/TRBV3-2,-,CAGQRDRASPLHF,TGTGCCGGACAGAGAGACAGGGCATCACCCCTCCACTTT
TRBD1,TRBJ2-1,TRBV16,few,CASSQQGADEQFF,TGTGCCAGCAGCCAACAGGGGGCCGATGAGCAGTTCTTC
TRBD1,TRBJ1-4,TRBV7-4,-,CASRAGGYEKLFF,TGTGCCAGCAGGGCAGGGGGCTACGAAAAACTGTTTTTT
TRBD2,TRBJ2-5,TRBV28,-,CASSSTGTSGIKETQYF,TGTGCCAGCAGTTCCACCGGGACTAGCGGGATTAAAGAGACCCAGTACTTC
TRBD2,TRBJ2-5,TRBV6-5,-,CASGLAGGGSKTQYF,TGTGCCAGCGGGCTAGCGGGAGGAGGGTCCAAGACCCAGTACTTC
TRBD1,TRBJ1-1,TRBV11-1,-,CASSLAGTGGTEAFF,TGTGCCAGCAGCTTAGCTGGGACAGGGGGCACTGAAGCTTTCTTT
-,TRBJ1-1,TRBV7-8,once,CASSLAGSYTEAFF,TGTGCCAGCAGCTTAGCAGGGAGCTACACTGAAGCTTTCTTT
TRBD1,TRBJ2-2,TRBV11-3,-,CASRKGADGELFF,TGTGCCAGCAGAAAGGGGGCAGACGGGGAGCTGTTTTTT
TRBD2,TRBJ2-1,TRBV24-1,few,CATSDLLAGPNEQFF,TGTGCCACCAGTGACTTACTAGCGGGACCTAATGAGCAGTTCTTC
TRBD2,TRBJ2-1,TRBV7-9,-,CASSGPLGAGGRHNEQFF,TGTGCCAGCAGCGGTCCTTTGGGGGCGGGAGGGCGACACAATGAGCAGTTCTTC
TRBD2,TRBJ2-5,TRBV3-1/TRBV3-2,-,CASSFLGGGDYQETQYF,TGTGCCAGCAGTTTTCTTGGGGGGGGAGATTACCAAGAGACCCAGTACTTC
TRBD1,TRBJ2-1,TRBV11-3,-,CASSPRTGRNNEQFF,TGTGCCAGCAGCCCACGGACAGGGCGGAACAATGAGCAGTTCTTC
-,TRBJ2-5,TRBV30,few,CAWSLSQETQYF,TGTGCCTGGAGCCTTTCCCAAGAGACCCAGTACTTC